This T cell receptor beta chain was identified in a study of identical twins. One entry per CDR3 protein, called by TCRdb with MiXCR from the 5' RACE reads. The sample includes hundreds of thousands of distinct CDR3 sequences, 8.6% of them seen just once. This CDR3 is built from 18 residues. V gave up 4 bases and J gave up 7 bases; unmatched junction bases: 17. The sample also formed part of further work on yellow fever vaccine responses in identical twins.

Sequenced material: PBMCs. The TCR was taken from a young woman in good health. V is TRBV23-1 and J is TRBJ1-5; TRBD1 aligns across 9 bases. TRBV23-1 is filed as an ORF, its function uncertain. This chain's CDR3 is CASSPRHSTGGWEQPQHF. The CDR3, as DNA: TGCGCCAGCAGTCCCCGACATTCGACAGGGGGGTGGGAACAGCCCCAGCATTTT.